The source of this T cell receptor (beta chain) is a study of control samples from healthy donors and cancer patients. Clones were read by immunoSEQ multiplex PCR, and TCRdb kept only the in-frame ones, dropping some. The sample gives 100,000 to 150,000 clones, approximately 90% of which show up once; 6% to 8.5% is in the top ten. The sequenced material came from blood. The clonotype was recovered from a woman under 30 in good health.

CDR3 protein: CATSDSGGQAFF. The CDR3 nucleotides read TGTGCCACCAGTGACTCAGGGGGCCAAGCTTTCTTT. This chain links TRBV24-1 with TRBJ1-1; the match to TRBD1 covers 8 bases. Germline V gene sequence: CDR1 KGHDR, CDR2 SFDVKD. This CDR3 spans 12 amino acids. Unmatched junction bases numbered 3, after V lost 4 bases and J lost 9 bases.